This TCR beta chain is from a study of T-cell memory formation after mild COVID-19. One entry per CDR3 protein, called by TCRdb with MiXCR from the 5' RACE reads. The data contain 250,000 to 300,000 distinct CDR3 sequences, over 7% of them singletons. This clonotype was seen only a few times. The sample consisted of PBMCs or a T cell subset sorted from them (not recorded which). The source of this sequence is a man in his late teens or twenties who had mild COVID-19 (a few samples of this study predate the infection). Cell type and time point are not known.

This CDR3 reads CASSLRQGRLFF. The CDR3 nucleotides read TGTGCCAGCAGTTTGAGACAGGGTCGGCTGTTTTTT. The chain uses TRBV28 and TRBJ2-2; 7 bases are shared with TRBD1. Looked up from germline, CDR1 is MDHEN and CDR2 is SYDVKM. The V gene end was trimmed by 3 bases and the J gene end by 13 bases; junction bases not matched to a gene: 5. The CDR3 has 12 residues.